This paragraph reports one T cell receptor (beta chain). This clonotype was observed many times. No antigen is known for it. No base quality values were provided; no much bigger clone lies one nucleotide off. Libraries came from 5' RACE. TCRdb lists the instrument as Illumina HiSeq 2500. A second PCR of roughly 7 to 11 cycles was performed with a sample-barcoded 5' primer and a J-beta primer mix. A template-switch 5' adaptor carrying 12 random nucleotides introduced a unique molecular identifier onto each TCR beta cDNA molecule. Each sample yielded at least 2.5 million CDR3-containing paired-end reads. All of the RNA was converted into first-strand cDNA using the Mint cDNA synthesis kit, with a TRBC-specific oligonucleotide serving as the primer. Following uracil-DNA glycosylase treatment, all cDNA underwent a first 18-cycle PCR with the universal primers M1SS and BC2_uni_R. Per the original workflow: For normalization, 1 million high-quality reads, each with a distinct molecular identifier, were randomly selected from each sample. Instead of being binned into consensus sequences, reads that shared molecular identifiers were thrown out. CDR3 identification, clonotype clustering and error correction used MiTCR with a Q25 quality threshold and the strictest error-elimination algorithm. A nonparametric unseen species model with Euler transformation was used to estimate a lower bound on total TCR beta diversity. TCRdb reran the public reads through fastp at Q25 and MiXCR, keeping productive beta chains. Rows are unified per CDR3 protein, each entry keeping the most common DNA and genes. What appears here as the V and J calls and clone size reflects TCRdb's work, not the paper's. Within this sample are some 940,000 distinct CDR3 sequences, with under 35% of them counted one time only. More than 8.5% of the sample is in the top ten clones.

This sample was included in a study of blood T cells in healthy people across ages (dated by TCRdb to the mid-2010s). Some background on the complete study: In model experiments, template switching captured roughly one uniquely barcoded TCR beta cDNA molecule for every two T cells. Age-related changes in TCR beta repertoire diversity were measured in the study by deep sequencing normalized with unique cDNA molecular identifiers. For two donors (one aged 18 to 30 and one aged 80 or older), the study analyzed two additional independent replicas of 1 million unique cDNA reads from the same blood draw. The donors were split into four age groups: young (average 16 years), middle-aged (roughly 39), aged (more than 55) and long-lived (approximately 89).

CDR3 length: 15 amino acids, cysteine to phenylalanine. This entry keeps only the CDR3 DNA: 45 bases, framed from base 1. From the germline V gene, CDR1 is SGHVS and CDR2 is FNYEAQ. The V end gives up 1 base and the J end 7 bases, leaving 3 bases in the junction not matched to a gene. Donors were around 37 systemically healthy Caucasian individuals from Russia aged roughly 6 to 90 years. Ten milliliters of peripheral blood were drawn from each donor into EDTA-treated Vacutainer tubes. PBMCs were isolated by Ficoll-Paque density-gradient centrifugation, with at least 6 million obtained per sample. Trizol reagent was used to extract total RNA from the PBMCs, yielding at least 6 micrograms per sample. For every donor, an aliquot of PBMCs went through flow cytometry to measure the percentages of naive CD45RAhigh/CD27high T cells. On the study overall, not on this receptor specifically: Because profiling used bulk unsorted PBMCs, naive and antigen-experienced compartments could not be compared conclusively. Compared with the aged group, the long-lived group had more naive CD4+ T cells, fewer expanded clones and increased TCR diversity, suggesting age selection. As age increased, observed TCR beta diversity per million T cells dropped in a roughly linear way, and a significant reduction was already evident by age approximately 40. The CMV infection status of donors was not known, potentially confounding age-related changes in expanded clonotypes. A strong correlation was found between observed TCR beta diversity and the percentage of naive T cells measured by flow cytometry. Estimates of total diversity from one million sequenced T cells were regarded as lower bounds and underestimates.

The same data also went into a second study, on T cells of mothers and their children. Looking at the second paper: Nine systemically healthy Caucasian individuals, comprising three mothers and their six children, were included as donors. cDNA synthesis consumed the entire amount of extracted RNA, loaded at approximately 1.5 ug RNA in each 15 ul reaction. In the second PCR, sample barcodes and 2-4 random nucleotides were introduced via the M1S primer. Over 8 million TCR beta CDR3 reads came from each mother, compared with about 3 million reads from each child. In both related and unrelated pairs, thymic selection shapes the output of TCR recombination in a similar way, with inherited differences having only a minor effect. Normalized repertoire overlap was always found to be slightly, but never significantly, higher in related mother-child pairs than in unrelated mother-child pairs. Persistent microchimeric T cell clones were not detected, at a sensitivity of about 99 clones per million clonotypes. Deep NGS was used in the study to compare the TCR beta repertoires of mothers and children and to look for features that separate related mother-child pairs from unrelated individuals. The mean age was about 37 +/- 4 years for the mothers and approximately 11 +/- 4 years for the children. After adapter ligation was performed with NEBNext reagents, the libraries were sequenced on an Illumina HiSeq 2000 with 100+100 nt paired-end reads. Mother and child libraries were prepared a month apart and sequenced in separate runs to prevent cross-contamination. For each donor, between roughly 500,000 and 2,300,000 distinct TCR beta clonotypes were identified. Naive TCR beta clonotypes were estimated from low-frequency clonotypes matched to each donor's FACS-determined naive share, without sorting.

The rearranged chain carries TRBV7-6 and TRBJ2-1; 11 central nucleotides agree with TRBD1. This receptor was obtained from a woman aged 40 to 50 in good health. Sequenced input: blood. The DNA sequence is as follows: TGTGCCAGCAGCTTAGGGACAGGGGGCGCGAATGAGCAGTTCTTC. It codes for CASSLGTGGANEQFF.